This T cell receptor beta chain was identified in a study of shared clonotypes between healthy human individuals. Trimming at V came to 6 bases and at J to 5 bases, leaving 10 bases not matched to a gene. CDR3 length equals 16 residues. The germline CDR1 and CDR2 sequences are MNHNY and SVGAGI (reference sequence). Libraries were prepared by immunoSEQ multiplex PCR; TCRdb keeps only in-frame clonotypes and omits some of them. The profile shows roughly 700,000 clones, about 74% of them singletons. Sequencing was carried out using memory CD4+ T cells sorted from blood. Regarding subset: CD45RA-negative fraction. The sequence was collected from a woman in her thirties in good health. The V call is TRBV6-6, the J call TRBJ2-1; 10 nucleotides line up with TRBD2. The CDR3 nucleotides read TGTGCCAGCAGACTAGGAGCGGGAGGGCCCAACAATGAGCAGTTCTTC. Amino acids: CASRLGAGGPNNEQFF.